This entry features one T cell receptor beta chain sequence. Some clones are missing from TCRdb's copy, which holds only in-frame ones; the method was immunoSEQ multiplex PCR. This repertoire shows approximately 44,000 clones, around 93% found once; its top ten account for less than 0.9%. The data were obtained in a study of T cell changes during pregnancy in multiple sclerosis. V lost 8 bases and J 5 bases, leaving 16 bases between the germline ends. The germline V gene has CDR1 MDHEN and CDR2 SYDVKM. The CDR3 totals 14 residues. Sequenced here: CD4+ T cells from peripheral blood mononuclear cells, sampled before pregnancy. The sequence came from a female donor with multiple sclerosis, enrolled in a pregnancy study. V is TRBV28 and J is TRBJ1-5; unclear D gene. The CDR3 region has the DNA TGTGCCAGCGATAACCTCGCGGCGGATCAGCCCCAGCATTTT. This translates into CASDNLAADQPQHF.